The rows below give T cell receptor beta chains drawn from one sample of a study of blood T cell repertoires in COVID-19. TCRdb's copy holds only in-frame clones and misses some; the assay was immunoSEQ multiplex PCR. The sample shows approximately 220,000 clones, approximately 80% of them seen only once. Sequenced: peripheral blood. The receptor source for this set is a woman of 80 years or more with acute or convalescent COVID-19. Each CDR3 is given with its conserved first and last residue. The D gene is left open where the match is weak. Not all rows give a size; the values are once, few, many and, for expanded clones, a class.

d_gene: TRBD2
j_gene: TRBJ2-3
abundance: NA
v_gene: TRBV19
CDR3aa: CASSTLAGGGDTQYF
CDR3nt: TGTGCCAGTAGTACACTAGCGGGAGGGGGAGATACGCAGTATTTT

d_gene: NA
j_gene: TRBJ2-5
abundance: NA
v_gene: TRBV11-3
CDR3aa: CASRSGQETQYF
CDR3nt: TGTGCCAGCAGGAGCGGACAAGAGACCCAGTACTTC

d_gene: NA
j_gene: TRBJ1-1
abundance: NA
v_gene: TRBV6-5
CDR3aa: CASRRFREMNTEAFF
CDR3nt: TGTGCCAGCAGGCGCTTCAGGGAAATGAACACTGAAGCTTTCTTT

d_gene: TRBD1
j_gene: TRBJ1-5
abundance: NA
v_gene: TRBV10-3
CDR3aa: CATERDRGLNQPQHF
CDR3nt: TGTGCCACGGAAAGGGACAGGGGCCTCAATCAGCCCCAGCATTTT

d_gene: NA
j_gene: TRBJ2-1
abundance: NA
v_gene: TRBV1
CDR3aa: CTSSQEGGANSSYNEQFF
CDR3nt: TGCACCAGCAGCCAAGAGGGGGGGGCAAATAGCTCCTACAATGAGCAGTTCTTC

d_gene: TRBD2
j_gene: TRBJ2-3
abundance: once
v_gene: TRBV4-1
CDR3aa: CASSQDLSLAVADTQYF
CDR3nt: TGCGCCAGCAGCCAAGATCTATCACTAGCGGTAGCAGATACGCAGTATTTT

d_gene: NA
j_gene: TRBJ2-1
abundance: NA
v_gene: TRBV18
CDR3aa: CASSPRQQYNEQFF
CDR3nt: TGTGCCAGCTCACCGAGACAGCAGTACAATGAGCAGTTCTTC

d_gene: NA
j_gene: TRBJ2-5
abundance: NA
v_gene: TRBV30
CDR3aa: CAWEGLDYPGTQYF
CDR3nt: TGTGCCTGGGAAGGCCTGGACTACCCTGGGACCCAGTACTTC

d_gene: TRBD2
j_gene: TRBJ2-7
abundance: NA
v_gene: TRBV14
CDR3aa: CASSQGTSGTYEQYF
CDR3nt: TGTGCCAGCAGCCAGGGGACTAGCGGGACTTACGAGCAGTACTTC

d_gene: TRBD1
j_gene: TRBJ1-2
abundance: NA
v_gene: TRBV11-2
CDR3aa: CASSLNLQGVGYTF
CDR3nt: TGTGCCAGCAGCTTAAATTTACAGGGGGTTGGCTACACCTTC

d_gene: TRBD2
j_gene: TRBJ2-2
abundance: NA
v_gene: TRBV5-1
CDR3aa: CASSLGLAGAGELFF
CDR3nt: TGCGCCAGCAGCTTGGGGCTAGCGGGAGCCGGGGAGCTGTTTTTT

d_gene: TRBD1
j_gene: TRBJ1-5
abundance: NA
v_gene: TRBV6-5
CDR3aa: CASRPTGGSAQPQHF
CDR3nt: TGTGCCAGCAGACCTACAGGGGGATCGGCTCAGCCCCAGCATTTT

d_gene: NA
j_gene: TRBJ2-7
abundance: NA
v_gene: TRBV2
CDR3aa: CASSDGGRPSYEQYF
CDR3nt: TGTGCCAGCAGTGATGGGGGGAGACCCTCCTACGAGCAGTACTTC

d_gene: NA
j_gene: TRBJ2-7
abundance: NA
v_gene: TRBV19
CDR3aa: CASSPHGGPSYEQYF
CDR3nt: TGTGCCAGTAGTCCGCACGGGGGGCCCTCCTACGAGCAGTACTTC

d_gene: TRBD1
j_gene: TRBJ2-7
abundance: NA
v_gene: TRBV5-1
CDR3aa: CASSEDRGHEQYF
CDR3nt: TGCGCCAGCAGCGAAGACAGGGGCCACGAGCAGTACTTC

d_gene: NA
j_gene: TRBJ2-7
abundance: NA
v_gene: TRBV19
CDR3aa: CASSMGPLASYEQYF
CDR3nt: TGTGCCAGTAGTATGGGCCCACTAGCTTCCTACGAGCAGTACTTC

d_gene: TRBD1
j_gene: TRBJ1-5
abundance: NA
v_gene: TRBV4-3
CDR3aa: CASSQDGGTGYQPQHF
CDR3nt: TGCGCCAGCAGCCAAGATGGTGGGACAGGGTATCAGCCCCAGCATTTT

d_gene: NA
j_gene: TRBJ1-1
abundance: once
v_gene: TRBV7-9
CDR3aa: CASSSGGSITEAFF
CDR3nt: TGTGCCAGCTCCTCCGGGGGGTCGATAACTGAAGCTTTCTTT

d_gene: TRBD1
j_gene: TRBJ2-6
abundance: NA
v_gene: TRBV4-1
CDR3aa: CASSRDRGIGGANVLTF
CDR3nt: TGCGCCAGCTCTCGGGACAGGGGAATAGGTGGGGCCAACGTCCTGACTTTC

d_gene: TRBD1
j_gene: TRBJ1-2
abundance: NA
v_gene: TRBV28
CDR3aa: CATVQGPTNYGYTF
CDR3nt: TGTGCCACCGTACAGGGGCCAACTAACTATGGCTACACCTTC

d_gene: TRBD1
j_gene: TRBJ2-1
abundance: once
v_gene: TRBV10-3
CDR3aa: CAISVGQGGNEQFF
CDR3nt: TGTGCCATCAGTGTGGGACAGGGGGGCAATGAGCAGTTCTTC

d_gene: TRBD2
j_gene: TRBJ2-7
abundance: few
v_gene: TRBV6-1
CDR3aa: CASSDQRGAYEQYF
CDR3nt: TGTGCCAGCAGTGACCAGCGGGGTGCCTACGAGCAGTACTTC

d_gene: NA
j_gene: TRBJ2-2
abundance: NA
v_gene: TRBV30
CDR3aa: CAHRQLHSANTGELFF
CDR3nt: TGTGCCCACCGACAGCTACACTCCGCGAACACCGGGGAGCTGTTTTTT

d_gene: NA
j_gene: TRBJ1-2
abundance: NA
v_gene: TRBV4-2
CDR3aa: CASSPDRNANYGYTF
CDR3nt: TGTGCCAGCAGCCCAGACAGGAATGCTAACTATGGCTACACCTTC

d_gene: NA
j_gene: TRBJ1-2
abundance: NA
v_gene: TRBV5-6
CDR3aa: CASSLLEGARGYTF
CDR3nt: TGTGCCAGCAGCTTATTGGAAGGGGCTAGGGGCTACACCTTC

d_gene: TRBD2
j_gene: TRBJ2-1
abundance: NA
v_gene: TRBV18
CDR3aa: CASSPLAGGPNEQFF
CDR3nt: TGTGCCAGCTCACCTCTAGCGGGGGGGCCCAATGAGCAGTTCTTC

d_gene: TRBD1
j_gene: TRBJ2-4
abundance: NA
v_gene: TRBV29-1
CDR3aa: CSVAPTGLDIQYF
CDR3nt: TGCAGCGTTGCCCCGACAGGGTTGGACATTCAGTACTTC

d_gene: TRBD2
j_gene: TRBJ2-3
abundance: NA
v_gene: TRBV20-1
CDR3aa: CSAVAGITQYF
CDR3nt: TGCAGTGCTGTAGCGGGGATCACACAGTATTTT

d_gene: NA
j_gene: TRBJ2-2
abundance: NA
v_gene: TRBV4-1
CDR3aa: CASSQRALSQGWGTGELFF
CDR3nt: TGCGCCAGCAGCCAGCGAGCCCTTAGTCAGGGGTGGGGAACCGGGGAGCTGTTTTTT

d_gene: NA
j_gene: TRBJ2-4
abundance: NA
v_gene: TRBV7-3
CDR3aa: CASSLKPPPDSIQYF
CDR3nt: TGTGCCAGCAGCTTAAAACCGCCCCCGGACAGCATTCAGTACTTC

d_gene: TRBD1
j_gene: TRBJ1-1
abundance: NA
v_gene: TRBV18
CDR3aa: CASSPPAGGSEAFF
CDR3nt: TGTGCCAGCTCACCACCGGCAGGGGGGAGTGAAGCTTTCTTT

d_gene: NA
j_gene: TRBJ2-2
abundance: NA
v_gene: TRBV11-3
CDR3aa: CASSPRVEDSITGELFF
CDR3nt: TGTGCCAGCAGCCCACGGGTAGAGGACAGCATCACCGGGGAGCTGTTTTTT

d_gene: TRBD1
j_gene: TRBJ1-1
abundance: NA
v_gene: TRBV19
CDR3aa: CASSIMRRTGNTEAFF
CDR3nt: TGTGCCAGTAGTATCATGAGGCGGACAGGGAACACTGAAGCTTTCTTT

d_gene: NA
j_gene: TRBJ1-2
abundance: NA
v_gene: TRBV9
CDR3aa: CASSVAGDAAGYTF
CDR3nt: TGTGCCAGCAGCGTAGCAGGGGACGCTGCGGGCTACACCTTC

d_gene: NA
j_gene: TRBJ2-7
abundance: NA
v_gene: TRBV6-1
CDR3aa: CASSEVVRRVGEQYF
CDR3nt: TGTGCCAGCAGTGAAGTCGTTCGCAGGGTGGGGGAGCAGTACTTC

d_gene: TRBD1
j_gene: TRBJ1-2
abundance: NA
v_gene: TRBV29-1
CDR3aa: CSVPGQGVYYGYTF
CDR3nt: TGCAGCGTCCCGGGACAGGGGGTTTACTATGGCTACACCTTC

d_gene: TRBD2
j_gene: TRBJ2-5
abundance: few
v_gene: TRBV7-3
CDR3aa: CASSPSGMETQYF
CDR3nt: TGTGCCAGCAGCCCAAGCGGGATGGAGACCCAGTACTTC

d_gene: TRBD2
j_gene: TRBJ2-5
abundance: once
v_gene: TRBV9
CDR3aa: CASSGRLAGVQETQYF
CDR3nt: TGTGCCAGCAGCGGGAGACTAGCGGGAGTACAAGAGACCCAGTACTTC

d_gene: TRBD2
j_gene: TRBJ2-1
abundance: NA
v_gene: TRBV7-2
CDR3aa: CASSERLAGENEQFF
CDR3nt: TGTGCCAGCAGCGAGAGACTAGCGGGAGAGAATGAGCAGTTCTTC

d_gene: NA
j_gene: TRBJ1-1
abundance: NA
v_gene: TRBV5-1
CDR3aa: CASSPTTGNTEAFF
CDR3nt: TGCGCCAGCAGCCCGACGACAGGGAACACTGAAGCTTTCTTT

d_gene: TRBD1
j_gene: TRBJ1-4
abundance: NA
v_gene: TRBV7-9
CDR3aa: CASSRDRASYTDQKLFF
CDR3nt: TGTGCCAGCAGCCGTGACAGGGCCTCCTACACAGACCAAAAACTGTTTTTT

d_gene: NA
j_gene: TRBJ2-7
abundance: NA
v_gene: TRBV5-4
CDR3aa: CASSAGTSLPYEQYF
CDR3nt: TGTGCCAGCAGCGCCGGGACATCTCTACCCTACGAGCAGTACTTC

d_gene: NA
j_gene: TRBJ2-3
abundance: few
v_gene: TRBV11-3
CDR3aa: CASSSQVSTDTQYF
CDR3nt: TGTGCCAGCAGCTCCCAGGTTAGCACAGATACGCAGTATTTT

d_gene: TRBD1
j_gene: TRBJ2-7
abundance: NA
v_gene: TRBV6-1
CDR3aa: CASSELTGGDEQYF
CDR3nt: TGTGCCAGCAGTGAATTGACAGGGGGCGACGAGCAGTACTTC

d_gene: TRBD2
j_gene: TRBJ2-1
abundance: NA
v_gene: TRBV7-2
CDR3aa: CASSLGTSGSYNEQFF
CDR3nt: TGTGCCAGCAGCTTAGGGACTAGCGGTTCCTACAATGAGCAGTTCTTC

d_gene: NA
j_gene: TRBJ1-1
abundance: NA
v_gene: TRBV11-1
CDR3aa: CASSPLGGMNTEAFF
CDR3nt: TGTGCCAGCAGCCCCCTAGGGGGAATGAACACTGAAGCTTTCTTT

d_gene: TRBD2
j_gene: TRBJ2-2
abundance: NA
v_gene: TRBV27
CDR3aa: CASRMGLAGYTGELFF
CDR3nt: TGTGCCAGCAGGATGGGACTAGCGGGTTACACCGGGGAGCTGTTTTTT

d_gene: NA
j_gene: TRBJ1-2
abundance: NA
v_gene: TRBV6-5
CDR3aa: CASSLTARDGYTF
CDR3nt: TGTGCCAGCAGCCTGACAGCCCGCGATGGCTACACCTTC

d_gene: NA
j_gene: TRBJ1-3
abundance: NA
v_gene: TRBV30
CDR3aa: CACSQGSGNTIYF
CDR3nt: TGTGCCTGCTCTCAGGGGTCGGGAAACACCATATATTTT

d_gene: NA
j_gene: TRBJ2-4
abundance: once
v_gene: TRBV6-5
CDR3aa: CATSTILAKNIQYF
CDR3nt: TGTGCCACCTCAACGATACTAGCCAAAAACATTCAGTACTTC

d_gene: TRBD1
j_gene: TRBJ1-5
abundance: NA
v_gene: TRBV10-3
CDR3aa: CAISDDRDNQPQHF
CDR3nt: TGTGCCATCAGCGATGACAGGGACAATCAGCCCCAGCATTTT

d_gene: TRBD2
j_gene: TRBJ2-1
abundance: NA
v_gene: TRBV4-3
CDR3aa: CASSQVSSGGSSSYNEQFF
CDR3nt: TGCGCCAGCAGCCAAGTTTCTAGCGGGGGGTCTAGCTCCTACAATGAGCAGTTCTTC

d_gene: NA
j_gene: TRBJ2-2
abundance: once
v_gene: TRBV7-2
CDR3aa: CASSSSRLTGELFF
CDR3nt: TGTGCCAGCAGCTCATCCAGGCTAACCGGGGAGCTGTTTTTT